Listed below are T cell receptor beta chains from one sample, sequenced in a study of CXCR3-negative and CXCR3-positive naive CD8 T cells. From the 5' RACE reads, TCRdb lists one entry per CDR3 protein and no DNA. Its listing shows approximately 40,000 distinct CDR3 sequences. Sequenced sample: memory CD8+ T cells from blood. The receptor set was obtained from a human donor in good health. Some clones in this sample may be carry-over from other donors' samples. Both conserved end residues are part of each CDR3. Some rows have no size entry. The others give once, few or many, or a class for an expanded clone.

>TRBJ2-1|TRBV29-1|.
CSVEVLAGGPNEQFF
>TRBJ1-1|TRBV6-5|.
CASSYSQVTGFEAFF
>TRBJ1-4|TRBV12-3/TRBV12-4|.
CASSPRVLDNNEKLFF
>TRBJ1-1|TRBV7-2|medium-sized
CASSLGFTEAFF
>TRBJ2-3|TRBV11-2|.
CASSPFGKRPHDTQYF
>TRBJ1-1|TRBV7-6|medium-sized
CASSLSASWPRGGRATEAFF
>TRBJ1-5|TRBV28|.
CASGPAKRGQPQHF
>TRBJ2-1|TRBV29-1|.
CSLQASGPYNEQFF
>TRBJ2-6|TRBV20-1|.
CSASDRAVSGANVLTF
>TRBJ2-7|TRBV12-3/TRBV12-4|.
CASSPGTGSTEQYF
>TRBJ1-2|TRBV28|.
CASREQGTWGYGYTF
>TRBJ1-2|TRBV12-3/TRBV12-4|.
CASSFVIDGYTF
>TRBJ2-1|TRBV29-1|.
CSVEEPARSPLNEQFF
>TRBJ2-2|TRBV20-1|.
CSARDLVGLNTGELFF
>TRBJ2-7|TRBV28|.
CASSSPPGLAGGRPGYEQYF
>TRBJ2-1|TRBV6-4|large
CASSDSSGGANEQFF
>TRBJ2-5|TRBV7-9|.
CASSGTSGRETQYF
>TRBJ2-7|TRBV5-5|.
CASSRQGQGSYEQYF
>TRBJ2-5|TRBV28|.
CASSSDPGGTQYF
>TRBJ1-1|TRBV4-1|.
CASSRVGRGNTEAFF
>TRBJ2-2|TRBV12-3/TRBV12-4|.
CASETQGHTGELFF
>TRBJ1-6|TRBV27|.
CASSLGTPNSPLHF